The rows below give T cell receptor beta chains drawn from one sample of a study of T cell repertoires in cytomegalovirus infection. One entry per CDR3 protein results from TCRdb running MiXCR on the reads. The sample has about 920,000 distinct CDR3 sequences, less than 40% seen once. Their target antigens are unknown. The sample here was cultured CD8+ T cells from PBMCs, taken from culture after CMV antigen stimulation. Receptors originate from a human donor in good health (CMV status not recorded). Some clones in this sample may be carry-over from other donors' samples. Each CDR3 is given with its conserved first and last residue. D genes are given only for firm matches. Size tells how often a clone was seen (once, few, many) or the class of an expanded clone, and some rows leave it out.

CDR3 DNA	CDR3 protein	D gene	clone size	V gene	J gene
TGCGCCAGCAGCCAAGCGGAACAGGGACCCTATGCGTTCGGCTACACCTTC	CASSQAEQGPYAFGYTF	NA	NA	TRBV4-3	TRBJ1-2
TGTGCCAGCCCCCGGTGGGACAGGGGGACATTTATGAGCTCCTACAATGAGCAGTTCTTC	CASPRWDRGTFMSSYNEQFF	TRBD1	few	TRBV28	TRBJ2-1
TGTGCCAGTAGTCTAAGAGGGATCTGGGGCACAGATACGCAGTATTTT	CASSLRGIWGTDTQYF	NA	few	TRBV6-5	TRBJ2-3
TGTGCCAGCAGGGAGGGATCGAACACCGGGGAGCTGTTTTTT	CASREGSNTGELFF	NA	NA	TRBV28	TRBJ2-2
TGTGCCAGCAGTGTTTGGGCCGGGACAGGGGATGCGGAGACCCAGTACTTC	CASSVWAGTGDAETQYF	TRBD1	once	TRBV2	TRBJ2-5
TGTGCCAGCAGACCTCAAGTCAGTAATAATTCACCCCTCCACTTT	CASRPQVSNNSPLHF	NA	NA	TRBV28	TRBJ1-6
TGTGCCAGCAGCTTAGGAAGAAGTCGGGGAAACACCATATATTTT	CASSLGRSRGNTIYF	NA	few	TRBV7-6	TRBJ1-3
TGTGCTAGTGGTCCCGGCACAGATACGCAGTATTTT	CASGPGTDTQYF	NA	few	TRBV12-5	TRBJ2-3
TGTGCCAGCAGCCAAGTGACAGGGTTTGGGAGCAATCAGCCCCAGCATTTT	CASSQVTGFGSNQPQHF	TRBD1	NA	TRBV11-2	TRBJ1-5
TGTGCCAGCAGTGGACAAGGCTACACCTTC	CASSGQGYTF	NA	few	TRBV12-3/TRBV12-4	TRBJ1-2